Sequencing of this TCR beta chain was carried out in a study of cytotoxic CD8 clonotypes in ibrutinib-treated CLL. About the study: Response sampling came at median approximately twelve months of treatment, ranging roughly 6 to 36 months. Findings and caveats of the study: An increase in clonality occurred at ibrutinib response, followed by a return toward baseline at progression. Samples were collected at differing times from sustained-remission and progressing patients.

CDR1 SGHDT and CDR2 YYEEEE come from the germline V gene. The length of the CDR3 is 17 residues. The V and J ends lost 1 base and 0 bases respectively, with 14 bases between them. TCRdb keeps only in-frame clones here, not all; method: immunoSEQ multiplex PCR. The sample has roughly 160,000 clones; 84% are singletons. As for this clone: Its matching antigen is unknown.

This specimen consisted of PBMCs, obtained after 24 months of ibrutinib treatment. This chain joins TRBV5-6 and TRBJ1-3; possibly TRBD1 for D (6 bases). The TCR originated in a human donor with chronic lymphocytic leukemia. The CDR3 here is CASSLRTAFLSGNTIYF. The CDR3 DNA reads TGTGCCAGCAGCTTGAGGACAGCCTTTCTCTCTGGAAACACCATATATTTT.